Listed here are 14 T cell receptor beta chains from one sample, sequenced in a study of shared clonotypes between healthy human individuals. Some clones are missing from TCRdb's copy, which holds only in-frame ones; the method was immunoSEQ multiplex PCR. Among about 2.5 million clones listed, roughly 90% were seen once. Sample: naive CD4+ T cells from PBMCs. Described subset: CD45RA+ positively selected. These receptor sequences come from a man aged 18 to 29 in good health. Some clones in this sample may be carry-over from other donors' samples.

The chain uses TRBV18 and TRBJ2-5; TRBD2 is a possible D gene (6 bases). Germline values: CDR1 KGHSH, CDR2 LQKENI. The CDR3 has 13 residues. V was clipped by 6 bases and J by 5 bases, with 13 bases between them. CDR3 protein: CASSGQAGETQYF. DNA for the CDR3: TGTGCCAGCTCTGGGCAGGCGGGGGAGACCCAGTACTTC.

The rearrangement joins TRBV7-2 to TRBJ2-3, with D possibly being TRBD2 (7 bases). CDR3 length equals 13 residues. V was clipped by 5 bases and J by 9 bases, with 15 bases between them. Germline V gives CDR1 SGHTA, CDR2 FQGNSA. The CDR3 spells CASSAEGGGTQYF. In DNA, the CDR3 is TGTGCCAGCAGCGCCGAAGGGGGGGGAACGCAGTATTTT.

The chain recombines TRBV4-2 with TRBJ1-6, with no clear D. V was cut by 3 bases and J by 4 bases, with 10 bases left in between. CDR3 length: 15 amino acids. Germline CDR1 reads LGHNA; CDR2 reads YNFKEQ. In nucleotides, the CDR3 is TGTGCCAGCAGCCAGAACTCCGCGTATAATTCACCCCTCCACTTT. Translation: CASSQNSAYNSPLHF.

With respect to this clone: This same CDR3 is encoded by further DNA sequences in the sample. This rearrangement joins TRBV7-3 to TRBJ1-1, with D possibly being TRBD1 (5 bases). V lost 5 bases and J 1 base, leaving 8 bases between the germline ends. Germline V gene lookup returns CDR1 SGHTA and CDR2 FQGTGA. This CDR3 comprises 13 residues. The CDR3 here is CASSPGRNTEAFF. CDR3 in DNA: TGTGCCAGCAGCCCAGGGAGGAACACTGAAGCTTTCTTT.

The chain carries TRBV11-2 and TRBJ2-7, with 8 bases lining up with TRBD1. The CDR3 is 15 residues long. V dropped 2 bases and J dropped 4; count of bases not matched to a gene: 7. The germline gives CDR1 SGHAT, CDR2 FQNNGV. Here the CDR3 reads CASSLSGTGSYEQYF. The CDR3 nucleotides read TGTGCCAGCAGCTTATCAGGGACAGGATCGTACGAGCAGTACTTC.

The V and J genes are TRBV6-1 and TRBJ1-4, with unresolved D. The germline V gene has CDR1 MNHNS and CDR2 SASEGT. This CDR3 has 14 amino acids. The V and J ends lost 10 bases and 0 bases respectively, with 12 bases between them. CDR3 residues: CAIQHGSTNEKLFF. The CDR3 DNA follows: TGTGCCATACAACACGGGTCAACTAATGAAAAACTGTTTTTT.

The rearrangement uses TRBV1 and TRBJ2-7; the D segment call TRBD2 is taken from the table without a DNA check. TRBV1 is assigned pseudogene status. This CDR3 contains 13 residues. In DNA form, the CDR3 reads TGCACCAGCACCGGTCCTTGCCCCTACGAGCAGTACTTC. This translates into CTSTGPCPYEQYF.

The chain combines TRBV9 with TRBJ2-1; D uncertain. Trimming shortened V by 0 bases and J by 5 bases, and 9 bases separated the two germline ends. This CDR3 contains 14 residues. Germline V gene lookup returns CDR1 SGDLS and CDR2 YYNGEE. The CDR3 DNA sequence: TGTGCCAGCAGCGTAGAGGCAAGCAACAATGAGCAGTTCTTC. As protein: CASSVEASNNEQFF.

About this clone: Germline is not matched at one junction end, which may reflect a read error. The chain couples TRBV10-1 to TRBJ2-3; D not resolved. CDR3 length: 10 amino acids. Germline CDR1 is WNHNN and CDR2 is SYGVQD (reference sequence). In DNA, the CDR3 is TGCGCCACCACCTGTATAGATGTTACCTTT. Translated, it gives CATTCIDVTF.

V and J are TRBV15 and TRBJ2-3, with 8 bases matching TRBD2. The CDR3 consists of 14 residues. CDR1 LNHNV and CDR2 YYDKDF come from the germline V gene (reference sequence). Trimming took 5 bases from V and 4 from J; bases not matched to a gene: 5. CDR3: CATSPSGSADTQYF. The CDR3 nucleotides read TGTGCCACCAGCCCCAGCGGGAGTGCAGATACGCAGTATTTT. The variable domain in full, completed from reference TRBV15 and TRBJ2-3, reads DAMVIQNPRYQVTQFGKPVTLSCSQTLNHNVMYWYQQKSSQAPKLLFHYYDKDFNNEADTPDNFQSRRPNTSFCFLDIRSPGLGDTAMYLCATSPSGSADTQYFGPGTRLTVL.

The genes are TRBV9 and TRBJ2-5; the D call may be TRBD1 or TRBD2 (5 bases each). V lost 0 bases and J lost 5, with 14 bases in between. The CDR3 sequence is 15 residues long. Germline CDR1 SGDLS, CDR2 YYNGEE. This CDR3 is CASSVGGTRVETQYF. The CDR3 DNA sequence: TGTGCCAGCAGCGTAGGAGGGACCCGGGTGGAGACCCAGTACTTC.

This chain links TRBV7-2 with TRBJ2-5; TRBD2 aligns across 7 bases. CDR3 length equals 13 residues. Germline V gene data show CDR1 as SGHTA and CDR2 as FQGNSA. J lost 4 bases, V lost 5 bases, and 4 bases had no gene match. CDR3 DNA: TGTGCCAGCAGCCTACTAGCGAGAGAGACCCAGTACTTC. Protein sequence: CASSLLARETQYF.

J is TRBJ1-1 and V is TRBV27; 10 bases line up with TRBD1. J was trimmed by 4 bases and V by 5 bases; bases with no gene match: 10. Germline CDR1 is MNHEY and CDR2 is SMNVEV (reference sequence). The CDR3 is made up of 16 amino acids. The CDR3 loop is CASSRRDRGLATEAFF. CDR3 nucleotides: TGTGCCAGCAGTCGGAGGGACAGGGGTTTGGCCACTGAAGCTTTCTTT.

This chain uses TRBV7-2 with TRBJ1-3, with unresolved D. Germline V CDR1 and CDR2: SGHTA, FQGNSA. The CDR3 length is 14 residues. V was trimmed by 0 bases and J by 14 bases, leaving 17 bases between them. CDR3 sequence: CASSLAGPSQPLYF. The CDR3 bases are TGTGCCAGCAGCTTAGCGGGTCCCTCCCAGCCGCTATATTTT.